This T cell receptor beta chain was found in a study of monozygotic twins with inflammatory bowel disease. Germline V gives CDR1 MRHNA, CDR2 SNTAGT. CDR3 length equals 14 residues. Reanalyzing the 5' RACE reads, TCRdb keeps one entry per CDR3 protein, without DNA. The ten top clones account for less than 3%, within a sample of under 150,000 distinct CDR3 sequences. Sequencing used blood. The J gene is TRBJ1-6, the V gene TRBV6-4. The clonotype originates from a human donor with ulcerative colitis or Crohn's disease, or a healthy co-twin of an affected twin (not recorded which). CDR3 protein: CASSRTVGNSPLHF.